This TCR beta chain was recovered during a study of shared clonotypes between healthy human individuals. Study-level results: A handful of donors showed sharing of around 5% of naive CD4 clonotypes. The low donor count limited represented genetic and exposure-history diversity. The four-donor shared clonotypes exceeded non-shared clonotypes in generation probability, with non-shared ones scoring lower.

The authors' processing: Junction-only immunoSEQ data arrived without quality scores, meaning filtering differed. Sequencing was performed with immunoSEQ multiplex PCR; in TCRdb, only in-frame clones are kept and a portion is missing. Clone size and V and J calls were adopted from that table, with D and trimming inferred from the DNA. The profile covers fewer than 150,000 clones, with around 71% appearing a single time and 20% to 25% taken by the ten largest. The CDR3 has 18 residues. The V gene end was trimmed by 0 bases and the J gene end by 8 bases; junction bases not matched to a gene: 14. Germline CDR1 is SGHRS and CDR2 is YFSETQ. This clone was seen at least ten times. Its antigen is as yet unknown.

V is TRBV5-1 and J is TRBJ1-4; 9 bases align to TRBD1. The TCR sequence derives from a young woman in good health. Sequenced: memory CD8+ T cells sorted from blood. This sample's subset: CD45RO+ cells pooled with CCR7-negative TemRA cells. The CDR3 coding sequence is TGCGCCAGCAGCTTGGCTCGGGACAGGGAATATGGTTGGGAAAAACTGTTTTTT. Translation gives CASSLARDREYGWEKLFF.